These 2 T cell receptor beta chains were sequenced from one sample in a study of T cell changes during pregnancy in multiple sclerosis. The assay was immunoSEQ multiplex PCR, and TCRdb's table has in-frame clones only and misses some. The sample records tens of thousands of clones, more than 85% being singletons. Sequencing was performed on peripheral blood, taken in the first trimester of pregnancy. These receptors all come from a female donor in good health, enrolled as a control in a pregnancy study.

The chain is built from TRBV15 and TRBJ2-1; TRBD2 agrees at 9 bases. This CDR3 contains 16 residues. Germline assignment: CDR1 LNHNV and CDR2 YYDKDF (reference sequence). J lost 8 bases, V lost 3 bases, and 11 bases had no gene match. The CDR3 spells CATSRGRGGGVYEQFF. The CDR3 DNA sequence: TGTGCCACCAGCAGGGGCCGGGGCGGGGGGGTGTATGAGCAGTTCTTC.

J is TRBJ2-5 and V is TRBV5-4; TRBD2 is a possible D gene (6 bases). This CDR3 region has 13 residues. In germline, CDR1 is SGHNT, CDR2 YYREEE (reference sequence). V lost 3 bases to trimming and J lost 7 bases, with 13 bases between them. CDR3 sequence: CASSWEKGLTQYF. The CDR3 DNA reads TGTGCCAGCAGCTGGGAAAAGGGACTGACCCAGTACTTC. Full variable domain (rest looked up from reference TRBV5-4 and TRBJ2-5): ETGVTQSPTHLIKTRGQQVTLRCSSQSGHNTVSWYQQALGQGPQFIFQYYREEENGRGNFPPRFSGLQFPNYSSELNVNALELDDSALYLCASSWEKGLTQYFGPGTRLLVL.